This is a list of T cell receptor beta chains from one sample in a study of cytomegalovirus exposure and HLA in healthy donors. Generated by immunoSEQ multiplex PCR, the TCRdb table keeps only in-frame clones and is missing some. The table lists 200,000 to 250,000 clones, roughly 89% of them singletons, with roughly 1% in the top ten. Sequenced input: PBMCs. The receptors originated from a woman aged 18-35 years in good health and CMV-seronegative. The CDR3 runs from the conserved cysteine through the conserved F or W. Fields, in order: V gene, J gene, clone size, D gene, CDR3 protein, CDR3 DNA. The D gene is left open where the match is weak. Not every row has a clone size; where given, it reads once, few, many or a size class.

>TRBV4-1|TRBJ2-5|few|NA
CASSQGMPARYQETQYF
TGCGCCAGCAGCCAAGGGATGCCAGCGAGGTACCAAGAGACCCAGTACTTC
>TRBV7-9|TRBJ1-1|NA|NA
CASSLAGAGAEAFF
TGTGCCAGCAGCTTAGCAGGGGCTGGGGCTGAAGCTTTCTTT
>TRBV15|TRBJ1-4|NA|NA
CATSRVPRGFIGTTNEKLFF
TGTGCCACCAGCAGAGTCCCCCGCGGTTTTATCGGGACAACTAATGAAAAACTGTTTTTT
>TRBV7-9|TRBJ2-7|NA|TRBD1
CSSSLAQGAVNEQYF
TGTTCCAGCAGCTTAGCGCAGGGGGCCGTCAACGAGCAGTACTTC
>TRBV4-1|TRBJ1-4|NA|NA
CASSQDHFDEKLFF
TGCGCCAGCAGCCAAGACCATTTTGATGAAAAACTGTTTTTT
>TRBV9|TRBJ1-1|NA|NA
CASSSGGEEAFF
TGTGCCAGCAGCTCCGGGGGAGAAGAAGCTTTCTTT
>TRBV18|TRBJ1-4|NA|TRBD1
CASSPPGQGGEKLFF
TGTGCCAGCTCACCACCGGGACAGGGAGGGGAAAAACTGTTTTTT
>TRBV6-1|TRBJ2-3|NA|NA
CASRDGTLHTDTQYF
TGTGCCAGCAGGGACGGGACTCTCCACACAGATACGCAGTATTTT
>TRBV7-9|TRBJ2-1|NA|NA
CASSLALLARNEQFF
TGTGCCAGCAGCTTAGCGCTTTTAGCTCGGAATGAGCAGTTCTTC
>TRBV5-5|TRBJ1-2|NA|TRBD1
CASSRRLFGTGDNYGYTF
TGTGCCAGCAGTCGTAGACTCTTCGGGACAGGGGATAACTATGGCTACACCTTC
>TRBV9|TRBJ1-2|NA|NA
CASSVGGWVTDYGYTF
TGTGCCAGCAGCGTAGGAGGGTGGGTTACAGACTATGGCTACACCTTC
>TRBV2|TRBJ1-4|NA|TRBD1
CASRPVTGNNEKLFF
TGTGCCAGCAGGCCTGTGACAGGGAATAATGAAAAACTGTTTTTT
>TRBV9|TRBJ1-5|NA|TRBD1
CASSEGQGKNQPQHF
TGTGCCAGCAGCGAGGGACAGGGCAAAAATCAGCCCCAGCATTTT
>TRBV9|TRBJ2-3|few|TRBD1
CASSVTDRGWTDTQYF
TGTGCCAGCAGCGTGACGGACAGGGGTTGGACAGATACGCAGTATTTT
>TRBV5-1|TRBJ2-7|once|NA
CASSLQGGESSYEQYF
TGCGCCAGCAGCTTACAGGGTGGCGAGAGCTCCTACGAGCAGTACTTC
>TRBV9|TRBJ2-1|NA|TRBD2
CASSEGLAGRSYNEQFF
TGTGCCAGCAGCGAGGGACTAGCGGGAAGGTCCTACAATGAGCAGTTCTTC
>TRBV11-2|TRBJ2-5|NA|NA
CASSSTLETQYF
TGTGCCAGCAGCTCTACTTTGGAGACCCAGTACTTC
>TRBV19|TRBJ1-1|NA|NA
CASRLQGLNTEAFF
TGTGCCAGTAGACTACAGGGTCTGAACACTGAAGCTTTCTTT
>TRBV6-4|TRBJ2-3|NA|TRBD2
CASSDSAGGSDTQYF
TGTGCCAGCAGTGACTCCGCGGGAGGTTCAGATACGCAGTATTTT
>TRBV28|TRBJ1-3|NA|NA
CASSFHTAGNTIYF
TGTGCCAGCAGTTTTCATACTGCTGGAAACACCATATATTTT
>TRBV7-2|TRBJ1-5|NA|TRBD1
CASSLVGQLNQPQHF
TGTGCCAGCAGCTTAGTGGGACAGCTAAATCAGCCCCAGCATTTT
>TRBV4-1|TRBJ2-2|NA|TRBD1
CASSPTGLSKTGELFF
TGCGCCAGCAGCCCGACAGGGTTAAGTAAGACCGGGGAGCTGTTTTTT
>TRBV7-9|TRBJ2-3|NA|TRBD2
CASRGDYTDTQYF
TGTGCCAGCAGAGGGGACTACACAGATACGCAGTATTTT
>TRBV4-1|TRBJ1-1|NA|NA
CASSQPQKMNTEAFF
TGCGCCAGCAGCCAACCACAGAAAATGAACACTGAAGCTTTCTTT
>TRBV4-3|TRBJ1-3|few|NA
CASSQVGGAPGNTIYF
TGCGCCAGCAGCCAAGTTGGAGGGGCGCCTGGAAACACCATATATTTT
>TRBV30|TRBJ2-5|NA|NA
CAWSTGLQETQYF
TGTGCCTGGAGTACAGGCCTTCAAGAGACCCAGTACTTC
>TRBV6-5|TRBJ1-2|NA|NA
CASVAPFNYGYTF
TGTGCCAGCGTCGCGCCTTTTAACTATGGCTACACCTTC